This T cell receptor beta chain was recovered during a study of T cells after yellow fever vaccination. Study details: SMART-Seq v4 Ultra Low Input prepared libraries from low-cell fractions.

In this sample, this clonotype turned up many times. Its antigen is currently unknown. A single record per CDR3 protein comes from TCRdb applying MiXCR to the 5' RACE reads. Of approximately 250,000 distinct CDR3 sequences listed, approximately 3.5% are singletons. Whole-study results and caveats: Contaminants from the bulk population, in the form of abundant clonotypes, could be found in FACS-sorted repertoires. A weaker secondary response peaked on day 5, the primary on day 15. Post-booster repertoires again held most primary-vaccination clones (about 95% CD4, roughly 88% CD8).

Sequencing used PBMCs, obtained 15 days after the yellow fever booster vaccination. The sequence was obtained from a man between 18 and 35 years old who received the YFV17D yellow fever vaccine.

CDR3 in amino acids: CAISESNVRGETQYF. The CDR3 DNA sequence: TGTGCCATCAGTGAGTCTAACGTCCGGGGAGAGACCCAGTACTTC. V gene TRBV10-3 combines with J gene TRBJ2-5; a weak D match, TRBD2 (5 bases). Germline loops: CDR1 ENHRY, CDR2 SYGVKD. The CDR3 runs 15 residues. V was cut by 0 bases and J by 4 bases, with 12 bases left in between.